Listed below are T cell receptor beta chains from one sample, sequenced in a study of T cells in Graves' hyperthyroidism and ophthalmopathy. MiXCR, applied by TCRdb to the multiplex PCR reads, yields one record per CDR3 protein. Among around 500,000 distinct CDR3 sequences, around 14% were seen once, and the ten largest hold about 17%. The specimen was blood. The receptors here all came from a woman younger than 35 with Graves' hyperthyroidism. The conserved cysteine and the conserved F or W are not part of the CDR3 here. The D gene is left open where the match is weak.

D: TRBD2; V: TRBV12-3/TRBV12-4; J: TRBJ2-1; CDR3: ASSHGTSDEQF
D: NA; V: TRBV29-1; J: TRBJ1-1; CDR3: SVGWVVTRGSAEAF
D: NA; V: TRBV7-3; J: TRBJ1-6; CDR3: ASSLGGRSPLH
D: NA; V: TRBV2; J: TRBJ1-4; CDR3: ASNRGKVGDEKLF
D: NA; V: TRBV6-5; J: TRBJ2-7; CDR3: ASSYSFGGISYEQY
D: NA; V: TRBV20-1; J: TRBJ2-7; CDR3: SAQQQGSHEQY
D: NA; V: TRBV12-3/TRBV12-4; J: TRBJ2-5; CDR3: ASSRTGTQY
D: TRBD2; V: TRBV30; J: TRBJ2-3; CDR3: AWSVGASGQASTDTQY
D: NA; V: TRBV18; J: TRBJ2-5; CDR3: ASSPRGETQY
D: NA; V: TRBV5-4; J: TRBJ2-5; CDR3: ASRDEVKTQY
D: TRBD1; V: TRBV6-1; J: TRBJ1-5; CDR3: ASSQGQGGNQPQH
D: NA; V: TRBV6-2/TRBV6-3; J: TRBJ2-3; CDR3: ASIRDITDTQY
D: TRBD1; V: TRBV6-4; J: TRBJ2-5; CDR3: ASSPGGYQETQY
D: NA; V: TRBV19; J: TRBJ1-5; CDR3: ASTYFEGQPQH
D: NA; V: TRBV7-6; J: TRBJ2-1; CDR3: ASSLEVGLNEQF
D: NA; V: TRBV27; J: TRBJ1-2; CDR3: ASSLKGGPGKFGDGYT
D: TRBD2; V: TRBV6-1; J: TRBJ2-5; CDR3: ASSLAGSRGETQY
D: NA; V: TRBV19; J: TRBJ2-5; CDR3: ASSIPGGKTQY
D: NA; V: TRBV27; J: TRBJ2-7; CDR3: ASSPSTGRRGYEQY
D: NA; V: TRBV9; J: TRBJ1-1; CDR3: ASSPEGGLGEAF
D: NA; V: TRBV19; J: TRBJ2-4; CDR3: ASSISGNIQY
D: TRBD2; V: TRBV7-3; J: TRBJ2-7; CDR3: ASSPHGAGVNEQY
D: NA; V: TRBV6-1; J: TRBJ2-7; CDR3: ASSRDTSYEQY
D: NA; V: TRBV19; J: TRBJ2-1; CDR3: ATQLGGSLYNEQF
D: NA; V: TRBV5-1; J: TRBJ2-1; CDR3: ASSFRAERVLSSYNEQF
D: TRBD2; V: TRBV10-3; J: TRBJ2-1; CDR3: AISERGGRPAGSYNEQF
D: NA; V: TRBV27; J: TRBJ1-5; CDR3: ASSPLAGASNQPQH
D: TRBD1; V: TRBV6-1; J: TRBJ1-1; CDR3: ASSSGQGNTEAF
D: NA; V: TRBV11-2; J: TRBJ1-1; CDR3: ASSLVGVGTEAF
D: TRBD2; V: TRBV27; J: TRBJ2-1; CDR3: ASRDWGGSPYNEQF
D: TRBD1; V: TRBV12-3/TRBV12-4; J: TRBJ1-1; CDR3: ASPDRGNTEAF
D: NA; V: TRBV19; J: TRBJ1-5; CDR3: ASRGLGQPQH
D: TRBD1; V: TRBV24-1; J: TRBJ1-4; CDR3: ATDGQGGEKLF
D: NA; V: TRBV6-1; J: TRBJ2-2; CDR3: ASTGWTHRVTGELF
D: TRBD2; V: TRBV7-9; J: TRBJ2-3; CDR3: ASSFGLAETDAQY
D: TRBD2; V: TRBV30; J: TRBJ2-5; CDR3: AWSSLAGAGAQY
D: TRBD2; V: TRBV2; J: TRBJ2-1; CDR3: ASSESSVSGEGSYNEQF
D: NA; V: TRBV19; J: TRBJ1-4; CDR3: ARPGGGKLF
D: TRBD2; V: TRBV5-5; J: TRBJ2-3; CDR3: ASSLEVGRAKDTHY
D: NA; V: TRBV10-3; J: TRBJ1-1; CDR3: AIRPLGQNTEAF
D: TRBD1; V: TRBV18; J: TRBJ1-1; CDR3: ASSQQGENTEAF
D: NA; V: TRBV3-1; J: TRBJ1-1; CDR3: ASSHRESLEAF
D: NA; V: TRBV27; J: TRBJ2-1; CDR3: ASSWVSGTNEQF
D: NA; V: TRBV12-3/TRBV12-4; J: TRBJ2-6; CDR3: ASSFGANVLT
D: TRBD2; V: TRBV20-1; J: TRBJ2-1; CDR3: SAREPERGSSYNEQF
D: TRBD1; V: TRBV28; J: TRBJ2-7; CDR3: ASNVPGQGLEQY